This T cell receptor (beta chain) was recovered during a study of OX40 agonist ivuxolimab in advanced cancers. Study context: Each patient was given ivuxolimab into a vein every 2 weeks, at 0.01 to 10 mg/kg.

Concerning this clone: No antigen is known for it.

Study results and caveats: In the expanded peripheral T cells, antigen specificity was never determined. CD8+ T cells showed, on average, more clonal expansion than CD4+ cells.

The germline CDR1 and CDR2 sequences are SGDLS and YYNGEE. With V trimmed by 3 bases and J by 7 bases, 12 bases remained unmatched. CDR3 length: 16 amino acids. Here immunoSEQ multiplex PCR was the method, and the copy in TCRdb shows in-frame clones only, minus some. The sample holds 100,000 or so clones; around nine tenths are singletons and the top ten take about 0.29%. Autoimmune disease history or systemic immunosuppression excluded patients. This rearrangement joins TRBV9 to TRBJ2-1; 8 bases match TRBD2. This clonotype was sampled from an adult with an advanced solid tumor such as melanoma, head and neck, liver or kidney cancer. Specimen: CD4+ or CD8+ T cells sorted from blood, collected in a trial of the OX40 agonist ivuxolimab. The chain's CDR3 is CASSAQTSDLGNEQFF. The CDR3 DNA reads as TGTGCCAGCAGCGCCCAGACTAGCGATTTGGGGAATGAGCAGTTCTTC.